This T cell receptor (beta chain) derives from a study of long-term antiretroviral therapy in people with HIV. Sequencing used immunoSEQ v3.0 at survey level. This table comes from immunoSEQ multiplex PCR, and its TCRdb copy is limited to in-frame clones, with some not included. The data contain about 28,000 clones, 88% of them singletons. About this clone: Its antigen is not identified.

General study points: Samples were collected from about 2003 to 2017 under possibly less effective ART regimens.

Germline trimming cut 4 bases from V and 7 bases from J; bases unmatched to any gene: 4. The CDR3 extends over 13 amino acids. Germline-derived CDR1 and CDR2 are SGHTA and FQGTGA. The sequence derives from a woman younger than 35 with HIV. The chain employs TRBV7-3 and TRBJ1-2; 9 positions agree with TRBD1. Sequenced here: unsorted PBMCs, sampled 0.5 years after starting antiretroviral therapy. This CDR3 reads CASSYRQGGGYTF. The CDR3 nucleotides are TGTGCCAGCAGCTACCGACAGGGGGGTGGCTACACCTTC. Based on the CDR3 plus reference TRBV7-3 and TRBJ1-2, the full variable domain is GAGVSQTPSNKVTEKGKYVELRCDPISGHTALYWYRQSLGQGPEFLIYFQGTGAADDSGLPNDRFFAVRPEGSVSTLKIQRTERGDSAVYLCASSYRQGGGYTFGSGTRLTVV.